The 20 T cell receptor beta chains listed next were all sequenced from one sample in a study of radiotherapy plus CTLA-4 blockade in lung cancer. Only in-frame clones appear in the TCRdb table, and some are missing; sequencing was by immunoSEQ multiplex PCR. The sample contains about 85,000 clones, 75% to 90% of which appear only once. The sample was peripheral blood, taken from a patient treated with radiotherapy plus ipilimumab. The receptors come from a human donor with non-small cell lung cancer who had a partial response to radiotherapy plus ipilimumab.

With regard to this clone: The junction differs from germline at one of its ends, possibly a read error. The rearrangement links TRBV7-7 to TRBJ2-5, with 7 bases identical to TRBD1. The J call may not be correct, given that the DNA end is closer to TRBJ2-7. CDR1 and CDR2 (germline): SSHAT, FNYEAQ (reference sequence). The CDR3 loop spans 16 amino acids. The CDR3 here is CASSRDRLSPAYEQYF. CDR3 in DNA: TGTGCTAGCAGCCGGGACAGACTATCCCCCGCTTACGAGCAGTACTTC.

The gene calls are TRBV4-1 and TRBJ2-1, with 7 bases matching TRBD2. Per the germline V gene, CDR1 is MGHRA and CDR2 is YSYEKL. The V and J ends lost 2 bases and 8 bases, in that order; junction bases with no gene match: 12. This CDR3 has 16 amino acids. CDR3 sequence: CASSQIPGEGYHEQFF. The CDR3 nucleotides are TGCGCCAGCAGCCAAATCCCCGGGGAGGGGTACCATGAGCAGTTCTTC.

The V gene is TRBV28, the J gene TRBJ1-3; a possible D gene is TRBD1 (6 bases). With 8 bases removed from V and 0 bases from J, the gap between germline ends came to 14 bases. From germline, CDR1 is MDHEN and CDR2 SYDVKM. The CDR3 is 15 residues long. The CDR3 spells CASYNGQSSGNTIYF. As DNA, the CDR3 is TGTGCCAGCTATAATGGACAGAGCTCTGGAAACACCATATATTTT.

A note on this clone: This may be a read error, as it is one base from a much larger clone. The chain joins TRBV6-6 to TRBJ1-1, with 10 bases that match TRBD1. The CDR3 is made up of 15 amino acids. The ends lost 4 bases at V and 1 base at J; junction bases unmatched: 3. Germline V gives CDR1 MNHNY, CDR2 SVGAGI (reference sequence). CDR3 nucleotides: TGTGCCAGCAGTTCCCGGGACAGGGGGAACACTGAAGCTTTCTTT. It encodes CASSSRDRGNTEAFF.

The V gene is TRBV7-2, the J gene TRBJ1-1; D is unresolved. The CDR3 is 14 amino acids. V lost 2 bases, J lost 0 bases, and 7 bases lay in between. CDR1 SGHTA and CDR2 FQGNSA come from the germline V gene. DNA for the CDR3: TGTGCCAGCAGCTTACTCGCGATGAACACTGAAGCTTTCTTT. As protein: CASSLLAMNTEAFF.

The rearrangement joins TRBV5-8 to TRBJ2-1; D might be TRBD2 (6 bases). Trimming cost V 0 bases and J 4 bases, with 11 bases left between them. Germline CDR1 and CDR2: SGHTS and YDEGEE. The CDR3 runs to 15 residues. The CDR3 sequence is CASSLASGSYNEQFF. Written as DNA, the CDR3 is TGTGCCAGCAGCTTGGCGAGCGGGTCATACAATGAGCAGTTCTTC.

The count of this clone is one. The chain combines TRBV28 with TRBJ2-1; 9 bases align to TRBD1. The germline CDR1 and CDR2 sequences are MDHEN and SYDVKM. V trimming: 6 bases; J trimming: 3 bases; junction bases outside the gene matches: 6. CDR3 length: 15 amino acids. CDR3 loop: CASSPGDRDYNEQFF. For the CDR3, the DNA is TGTGCCAGCAGCCCTGGGGACAGGGACTACAATGAGCAGTTCTTC. Full variable domain (rest looked up from reference TRBV28 and TRBJ2-1): DVKVTQSSRYLVKRTGEKVFLECVQDMDHENMFWYRQDPGLGLRLIYFSYDVKMKEKGDIPEGYSVSREKKERFSLILESASTNQTSMYLCASSPGDRDYNEQFFGPGTRLTVL.

The genes are TRBV7-2 and TRBJ2-1; D not resolved. CDR1 and CDR2 from the germline V gene are SGHTA and FQGNSA. Trimming stripped 1 base from V and 5 bases from J, with 15 bases between. CDR3 length equals 16 residues. The DNA of the CDR3 is TGTGCCAGCAGCTTAGACGTAGTCTCTCCCCACAATGAGCAGTTCTTC. This codes for CASSLDVVSPHNEQFF.

This clone was recorded only once. The chain is built from TRBV19 and TRBJ1-5, with 10 nucleotides matching TRBD1. V lost 4 bases, J lost 4 bases, and 4 bases stayed unmatched. Germline lookup yields CDR1 LNHDA and CDR2 SQIVND (reference sequence). CDR3 length equals 15 residues. CDR3 DNA sequence: TGTGCCAGTAGTACCCTGGGACAGGGGAATCAGCCCCAGCATTTT. Its translation is CASSTLGQGNQPQHF. Variable domain in full (rest from reference TRBV19 and TRBJ1-5): DGGITQSPKYLFRKEGQNVTLSCEQNLNHDAMYWYRQDPGQGLRLIYYSQIVNDFQKGDIAEGYSVSREKKESFPLTVTSAQKNPTAFYLCASSTLGQGNQPQHFGDGTRLSIL.

CDR3 DNA sequence: TGTGCCAGCAGCGCAAACAGGGGTCATAGCAATCAGCCCCAGCATTTT. It codes for CASSANRGHSNQPQHF. V and J are TRBV2 and TRBJ1-5, with 7 bases matching TRBD1. Germline V CDR1 and CDR2: SNHLY, FYNNEI. J gave up 0 bases and V 6 bases, and 8 bases lay outside the gene matches. The CDR3 length is 16 residues.

This sequence joins TRBV5-4 and TRBJ1-2; the D is unclear. The V end was cut by 2 bases, the J end by 8 bases, with 10 bases between. CDR1 SGHNT and CDR2 YYREEE come from the germline V gene (reference sequence). The CDR3 contains 12 residues. CDR3 in amino acids: CASSLEGEGYTF. CDR3 sequence (DNA): TGTGCCAGCAGCTTAGAGGGTGAGGGCTACACCTTC.

V and J are TRBV18 and TRBJ2-7; 7 bases align to TRBD2. V lost 2 bases to trimming and J lost 6 bases; unmatched junction nucleotides: 4. CDR3 length: 13 residues. CDR1 and CDR2 from the germline V gene are KGHSH and LQKENI. The CDR3 is CASSPSGTTEQYF. Here the CDR3 DNA reads TGTGCCAGCTCACCATCCGGGACTACCGAGCAGTACTTC.

The chain recombines TRBV5-6 with TRBJ2-6, with TRBD2 as a possible D gene (5 bases). The ends were cut back, 1 base at V and 2 bases at J, with 7 bases in the middle. The CDR3 sequence is 15 residues long. In germline, CDR1 is SGHDT, CDR2 YYEEEE. The DNA of the CDR3 is TGTGCCAGCAGCTTGATGAGGGCTGGGGCCAACGTCCTGACTTTC. Translation: CASSLMRAGANVLTF.

This clone was seen once. V and J are TRBV19 and TRBJ1-5, with D perhaps matching TRBD1 (5 bases). CDR1 and CDR2 from the germline V gene are LNHDA and SQIVND (reference sequence). V lost 3 bases to trimming and J lost 0 bases, with 9 bases between them. The CDR3 runs to 15 residues. This CDR3 reads CASSIRELSNQPQHF. In nucleotides, the CDR3 is TGTGCCAGTAGTATCAGGGAACTTAGCAATCAGCCCCAGCATTTT.

This clone showed up just a few times. V usage is TRBV5-1 and J usage is TRBJ1-3; 7 nucleotides line up with TRBD1. There are 17 residues in the CDR3. V dropped 3 bases and J dropped 0; count of bases not matched to a gene: 9. Germline CDR1 SGHRS, CDR2 YFSETQ. CDR3 coding DNA: TGCGCCAGCAGCTGGACAGGTTCGGAAAGCTCTGGAAACACCATATATTTT. Amino acids: CASSWTGSESSGNTIYF.

Written as DNA, the CDR3 is TGTGCCAGCAGTTTCGGCTCAGGGGGCATCACTGAAGCTTTCTTT. It is translated as CASSFGSGGITEAFF. The chain carries TRBV27 and TRBJ1-1; 8 bases agree with TRBD1. The CDR3 extends over 15 amino acids. Germline V gives CDR1 MNHEY, CDR2 SMNVEV (reference sequence). V lost 3 bases to trimming and J lost 4 bases; unmatched junction nucleotides: 7.

The CDR3 nucleotides are TGTGCCAGCAGCAAAGGTATTTTGGGGAGAGCCTACGAGCAGTACTTC. Translating it yields CASSKGILGRAYEQYF. The J gene is TRBJ2-7, the V gene TRBV21-1; the tabulated D call, TRBD2, remains unverified against the DNA. TRBV21-1 constitutes a pseudogene. The CDR3 loop spans 16 amino acids.

The V and J genes are TRBV28 and TRBJ2-3, with TRBD2 matching over 10 bases. The CDR3 totals 17 residues. Germline V lookup: CDR1 MDHEN, CDR2 SYDVKM. V lost 5 bases, J lost 2 bases, and 10 bases stayed unmatched. The CDR3 spells CASSPLRSGRATDTQYF. Written as DNA, the CDR3 is TGTGCCAGCAGTCCCCTACGGAGCGGGAGGGCCACAGATACGCAGTATTTT.

CDR3 sequence reads: CASSFRTGGYTF. As DNA, the CDR3 is TGTGCCAGCAGTTTTAGGACAGGGGGCTACACCTTC. V and J are TRBV6-6 and TRBJ1-2; TRBD1 agrees at 8 bases. The V gene end was trimmed by 4 bases and the J gene end by 8 bases; junction bases not matched to a gene: 3. Looked up from germline, CDR1 is MNHNY and CDR2 is SVGAGI (reference sequence). This CDR3 comprises 12 residues.

The chain has TRBV5-4 and TRBJ2-7; 7 nucleotides agree with TRBD1. The CDR3 loop spans 12 amino acids. The V gene's germline CDR1 is SGHNT and CDR2 YYREEE (reference sequence). The CDR3 sequence is CASSLGQGVAIV. The CDR3 nucleotides are TGTGCCAGCAGCTTGGGGCAGGGGGTAGCGATCGTC.